The source of this T cell receptor (beta chain) is a study of a mutant IDH1 vaccine in newly diagnosed glioma. Measured with immunoSEQ multiplex PCR; TCRdb has only the in-frame clones, and not every one. The profile shows just over 65,000 clones, over 75% of them singletons. CDR1 and CDR2 (germline): SEHNR, FQNEAQ (reference sequence). This CDR3 is 15 amino acids long. The ends lost 5 bases at V and 7 bases at J; junction bases unmatched: 10. Turning to this clone: What it binds is not known.

Time point reported: week 23, last vaccination. Every vaccination contained 300 ug of the mutant IDH1 20-mer peptide and was paired with topical imiquimod. The origin of this receptor is a man aged 18 to 35 with glioma. Sequencing was performed on PBMCs, taken from a glioma patient whose treatment included an IDH1 peptide vaccine. The chain uses TRBV7-9 and TRBJ1-2, with 10 nucleotides matching TRBD1. This CDR3 reads CASSPSTGQGIGYTF. The CDR3 bases are TGTGCCAGCAGCCCGAGTACGGGACAGGGGATTGGCTACACCTTC.